This T cell receptor (beta chain) is from a study of blood T cell repertoires in COVID-19. Produced via immunoSEQ multiplex PCR; TCRdb's table is partial and in-frame only. The sample contains roughly 120,000 clones, about 79% of which appear only once. Germline loops: CDR1 MGHRA, CDR2 YSYEKL. The CDR3 is 17 residues long. The V and J ends lost 2 bases and 9 bases, in that order; junction bases with no gene match: 14. The chain carries TRBV4-1 and TRBJ2-1; 9 nucleotides align to TRBD2. This sequence originates from a woman aged 80 or older with active or convalescent COVID-19. Sequencing input: peripheral blood. The CDR3 nucleotides read TGCGCCAGCAGCCAACTCGACTTAGGACTAGCGTACGGTGAGCAGTTCTTC. Residues: CASSQLDLGLAYGEQFF.